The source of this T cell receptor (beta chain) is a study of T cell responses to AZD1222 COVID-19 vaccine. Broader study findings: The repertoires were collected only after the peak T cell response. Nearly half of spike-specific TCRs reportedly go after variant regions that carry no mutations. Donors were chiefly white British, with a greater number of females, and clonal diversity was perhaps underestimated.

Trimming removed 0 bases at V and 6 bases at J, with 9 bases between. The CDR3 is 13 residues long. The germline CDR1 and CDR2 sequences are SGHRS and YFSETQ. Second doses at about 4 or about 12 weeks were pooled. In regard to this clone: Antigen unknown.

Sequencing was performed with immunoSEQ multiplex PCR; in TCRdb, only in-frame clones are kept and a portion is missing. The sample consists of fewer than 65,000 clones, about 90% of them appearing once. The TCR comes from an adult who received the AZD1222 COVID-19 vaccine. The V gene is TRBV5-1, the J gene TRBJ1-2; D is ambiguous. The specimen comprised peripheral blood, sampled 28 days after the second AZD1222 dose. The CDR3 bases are TGCGCCAGCAGCTTGGGTTTGGTAGATGGCTACACCTTC. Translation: CASSLGLVDGYTF. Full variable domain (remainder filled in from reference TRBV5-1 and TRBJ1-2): KAGVTQTPRYLIKTRGQQVTLSCSPISGHRSVSWYQQTPGQGLQFLFEYFSETQRNKGNFPGRFSGRQFSNSRSEMNVSTLELGDSALYLCASSLGLVDGYTFGSGTRLTVV.